The T cell receptor beta chain under discussion was sequenced for a study of cytomegalovirus exposure and HLA in healthy donors (dated by TCRdb to 2016 to 2017). Regarding the study in general: According to an earlier analysis of 550 to 750 of the donors, about 179 million T cells yielded roughly 110 million unique TCR beta sequences and 276 Gb of sequence data. Of the roughly 400 genotyped donors, less than 85% were placed in the genetic ancestry cluster associated with self-reported Caucasian donors. An earlier analysis of several hundred of the donors applied high-throughput TCR beta sequencing to assess whether each TCR beta V gene segment acted as functional or pseudogenic. Typing coverage varied by locus: about 620-630 donors for A, B, C, DRB1 and DQB1; roughly 520 for DQA1; more than 600 for DPA1; fewer than 480 for DPB1. Using immunosequencing, the study profiled T cell repertoires from approximately 700 subjects and related those repertoires to cytomegalovirus serostatus. Roughly 5 DR-DQ haplotypes were handled as single units for association and clustering, since linkage in the cohort was strong. Donor age, sex, ethnicity and CMV serostatus were compiled alongside the repertoire data. In addition to the first cohort of 666 subjects, a separate validation cohort of over 90 different subjects was used. To predict cytomegalovirus infection status, the study brought together high-throughput TCR immunosequencing, statistical association of individual TCRs with disease status, and machine learning. Both class I and class II loci were covered by HLA typing, at four-digit resolution. All discovery cohort repertoires had been generated using a single sequencing platform. Across roughly 420 genotyped donors of the cohort, an average of roughly 200,000 unique TCR beta nucleotide sequences per donor were sequenced, and 15% to 20% of those sequences were non-productive. The study was designed to test whether signatures of past pathogen exposure could be identified by cataloging public T cell receptors. Rather than using new phenotypic data, the later analysis identified candidate immune exposures from TCR beta sequences and from how often those sequences occurred across donors. A later genetic analysis took genome-wide SNP genotypes for about 65% of the roughly 670 donors and used that subset as a discovery cohort. In a later analysis, previously published TCR beta repertoires from more than 500 donors were re-analyzed and high-resolution HLA genotyping was added so that TCR occurrence patterns could be studied. About 300 gigabases of sequencing data and approximately 85 million unique TCR sequences were included in an early release covering roughly 600 HLA-typed donors.

The library was prepared using the immunoSEQ multiplex PCR assay. For the multiplex PCR, a mixture combining 60 forward primers for TCR Vbeta segments and 13 reverse primers for TCR Jbeta segments was used. Amplification of the CDR3 region of rearranged TCR beta genes was performed with a multiplex PCR assay on genomic DNA. The Illumina HiSeq System was used to sequence the amplified TCR beta libraries as 87-base-pair reads. Per the source publication's procedure: A later analysis tallied roughly 80 million unique TCR beta chains across the 550 to 850 repertoires, and approximately 12 million of those chains were shared by two or more donors. Raw reads were error-corrected and collapsed into unique sequences by a nearest-neighbor algorithm in which closely related sequences were merged to remove PCR and sequencing errors. Alignment of CDR3 sequences to IMGT reference sequences was used to assign V, D and J gene segments. For a sequence to be retained, a match of at least six nucleotides was required to both a V gene segment and a J gene segment. Rearrangements were classified as productive when the CDR3 lacked stop codons and remained in frame with V and J, and all other rearrangements were classified as non-productive. Following IMGT convention, CDR3 was defined as the stretch from the second conserved V-encoded cysteine up to the conserved J-encoded phenylalanine. Sequences without an unambiguous match to a single V gene segment were excluded from the earlier analysis of 500 to 700 of the donors. An earlier analysis of several hundred of the donors called V segments functional above 56.7% productive rearrangements and segregating when the between-donor standard deviation exceeded 5%. To diagnose cytomegalovirus status from the catalog of TCR beta chain sequences, a statistical classification framework was built. In a later analysis, TCR nucleotide sequences were compared against IMGT/GENE-DB human TR gene sequences so that V and J genes could be assigned. In a later analysis, CDR3 sequences and most-parsimonious VDJ recombination scenarios were assigned using the TCRdist pipeline. A later analysis defined each TCR beta chain by its CDR3 amino acid sequence plus V-gene family, and excluded reads lacking a unique V-gene family. In a later analysis, 450 to 600 highly shared, low-generation-probability nucleotide sequences were removed to address suspected cross-contamination and a sequencing artifact. In a later analysis, a clonal expansion index for each public chain was calculated from normalized within-repertoire ranks of inferred template counts. A later analysis computed generation probabilities with a VDJ recombination model fitted to out-of-frame rearrangements, and checked the results against IGoR. In a later analysis, TCR-TCR, TCR-HLA and TCR-CMV co-occurrence was scored with hypergeometric tests, and a repertoire-size bias correction was applied to TCR pairs. In a later analysis, false discovery rates were estimated by permuting HLA or CMV assignments 20 times. In a later analysis, co-occurring TCRs were grouped using DBSCAN, with TCRdist sequence similarity added in when clustering inside HLA-allele-positive subsets. For co-occurrence clustering, repertoires with fewer than 30,000 or more than 120,000 public chains were excluded, along with four to six repertoires with anomalous nucleotide sharing. TCRdb holds this immuneACCESS table with in-frame rearrangements only. Some clones are missing; in checked studies, unresolved V genes explain under half, and the rest has no known cause. That table furnishes V, J and clone size, whereas the DNA furnished D and trimming. The sample yields over 150,000 clones; less than 80% were counted once. The ten largest clonotypes hold 2.1% of the sample.

Beyond this particular receptor, the publication reports: This cohort had only TCR beta chains sequenced, and the lack of alpha or paired-chain data limited which features could be detected. In a later analysis, TCR association rates were found to vary across HLA loci, with the most associated TCRs seen for DRB1 alleles and the fewest for HLA-C alleles. For the cohort, immune exposure information was limited to CMV serostatus. A further reported finding was that TCR beta sequences accurately predicted the HLA-A and HLA-B alleles for most subjects in the first cohort. Three of the identified cytomegalovirus-associated TCR beta chains were confirmed in vitro to be specific for cytomegalovirus antigens. Correlated functional status among segregating V segments might be attributable to linkage disequilibrium, but an unknown experimental factor could not be ruled out. The sequencing pipeline was judged likely to have produced a cluster of highly shared sequence variants as a technical artifact. A later genetic analysis reported fewer N-insertions in productive TCRs among donors in an Asian-associated ancestry cluster than the roughly 640-donor mean. The presence/absence analyses assumed that sequencing depth was roughly uniform across donors, and that assumption may not be true. Some IMGT-functional V segments, including TRBV6-2 and TRBV6-3, could not be distinguished by the 87-base-pair reads and were therefore excluded. In an earlier analysis of fewer than 700 of the donors, most TCR beta V segments appeared in productive rearrangements about 87% or about 30% of the time, broadly matching IMGT annotations. Assigning TCR associations to individual alleles was difficult when HLA alleles, especially DR and DQ, strongly co-occurred. In a later analysis, most CMV-associated TCR beta chains were found to appear HLA-restricted, with HLA associations seemingly driven largely by CMV exposure. In a later analysis, HLA-associated TCR beta chains were found to be more clonally expanded and to have lower generation probabilities than equally common non-associated chains. Cytomegalovirus status was reported to be diagnosed by the classifier with high specificity and sensitivity in both the original and validation cohorts. V-gene and J-gene trimming of TCR beta chains was associated with a missense DCLRE1C variant in a later genetic analysis, and the association was replicated in an independent cohort. While some public TCRs were present in many individuals, most TCR sequences turned up only very rarely across donors. At a false discovery rate of 0.05, a later analysis linked roughly 17,000 TCR beta sequences to specific HLA alleles. Seventeen rarely observed V segments, including chromosome 9 orphons, were excluded from the earlier analysis of 550 to 700 of the donors because counts were too low. The authors suggested that the approach could potentially be generalized to other disease states and immunological phenotypes. A later analysis reported that several top co-occurrence clusters appeared linked to parvovirus B19, influenza, CMV and Epstein-Barr virus. The study gave a list of more than 150 TCR beta chains associated with cytomegalovirus. Because HLA typing was missing for some donors at each locus, association tests included only the typed subset.

The cohort comprised 550 to 700 healthy bone marrow donors. At the time of sampling, every cohort member was nominally healthy, though immune exposures that went unrecorded were likely present. The donor tested CMV seronegative, placing the donor among the 350 or so seronegative members of the cohort. Each donor provided a peripheral blood sample, and peripheral blood mononuclear cells were used for TCR beta sequencing. The Qiagen DNeasy Blood Extraction Kit was used to extract genomic DNA from the blood cell samples. From V the trimming removes 4 bases and from J it removes 3 bases, while the gene matches leave 3 bases of the junction unaccounted for. The germline V gene encodes CDR1 SGHRS and CDR2 YFSETQ. From the cysteine through the phenylalanine, the CDR3 covers 13 amino acids. Of the read, only the CDR3 DNA is kept; its 39 bases are in frame from base 1. On this clone: It has no known antigen specificity. One base away there is no much larger clone; base qualities are not given.

Material: PBMCs. The clonotype comes from a man between 25 and 39 years old in good health and CMV-seronegative. The sequence is built from TRBV5-1 and TRBJ1-1; TRBD1 aligns with 7 central bases. In nucleotides, the sequence is TGCGCCAGCAGCAGGGGGCTGGACACTGAAGCTTTCTTT. Translated, this is CASSRGLDTEAFF.